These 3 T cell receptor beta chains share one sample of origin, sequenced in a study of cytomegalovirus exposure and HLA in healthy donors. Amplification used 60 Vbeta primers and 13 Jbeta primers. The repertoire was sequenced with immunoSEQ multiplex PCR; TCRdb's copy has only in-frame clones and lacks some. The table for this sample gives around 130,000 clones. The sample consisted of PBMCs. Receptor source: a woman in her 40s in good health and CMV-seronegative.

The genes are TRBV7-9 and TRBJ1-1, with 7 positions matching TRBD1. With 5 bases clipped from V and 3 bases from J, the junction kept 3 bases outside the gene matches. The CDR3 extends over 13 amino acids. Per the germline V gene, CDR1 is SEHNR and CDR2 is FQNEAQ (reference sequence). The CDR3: CASSRGQDTEAFF. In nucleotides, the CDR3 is TGTGCCAGCAGCCGAGGACAGGACACTGAAGCTTTCTTT.

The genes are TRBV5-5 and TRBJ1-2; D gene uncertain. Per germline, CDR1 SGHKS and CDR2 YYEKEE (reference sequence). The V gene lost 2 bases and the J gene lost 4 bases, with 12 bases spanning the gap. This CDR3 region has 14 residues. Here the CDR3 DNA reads TGTGCCAGCAGCTTCGGGTCACCTGGCTATGGCTACACCTTC. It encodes CASSFGSPGYGYTF. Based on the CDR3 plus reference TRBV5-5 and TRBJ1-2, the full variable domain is DAGVTQSPTHLIKTRGQQVTLRCSPISGHKSVSWYQQVLGQGPQFIFQYYEKEERGRGNFPDRFSARQFPNYSSELNVNALLLGDSALYLCASSFGSPGYGYTFGSGTRLTVV.

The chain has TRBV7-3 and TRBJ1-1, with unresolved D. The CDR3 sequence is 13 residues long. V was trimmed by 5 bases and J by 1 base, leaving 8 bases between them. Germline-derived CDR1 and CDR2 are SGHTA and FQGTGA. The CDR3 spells CASSNTRNTEAFF. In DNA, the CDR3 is TGTGCCAGCAGCAACACAAGGAACACTGAAGCTTTCTTT.